Shown below are 22 T cell receptor beta chains from a single sample sequenced in a study of Tregs in tolerant kidney transplant recipients. Data came from immunoSEQ multiplex PCR; TCRdb stores just in-frame clones and leaves some out. This table holds 45,000 to 55,000 clones. The sample here was CD4+ T cells from blood, taken before the transplant. Source of these receptors: a human donor who received a combined kidney and bone marrow transplant.

As to this clone: The sequence runs out 3 residues before the end of the CDR3; the remainder is reconstructed from the germline J gene. V is TRBV19 and J is TRBJ2-2; TRBD2 aligns across 10 bases. The CDR3 has 16 amino acids. From germline, CDR1 is LNHDA and CDR2 SQIVND (reference sequence). V lost 5 bases and J lost 1; bases outside the gene matches: 4. The CDR3 sequence: CASSLVAGGNTGELFF. CDR3 bases read: TGTGCCAGTAGTCTGGTAGCGGGAGGGAACACCGGGGAG.

Regarding this clone: The read is 3 residues too short to cover the CDR3 end, so that end is filled in from the germline J gene. J is TRBJ2-3 and V is TRBV19; 12 bases fit TRBD2. Per germline, CDR1 LNHDA and CDR2 SQIVND (reference sequence). With 5 bases clipped from V and 6 bases from J, the junction kept 9 bases outside the gene matches. This CDR3 contains 16 residues. The CDR3 loop is CASSPWTSGTVDTQYF. Partial CDR3 DNA: TGTGCCAGTAGTCCGTGGACTAGCGGGACAGTCGATACG.

A remark on this clone: The read ends 3 residues early relative to the CDR3; the germline J gene fills the gap. V is TRBV2 and J is TRBJ2-3; TRBD2 might be the D (5 bases). Germline assignment: CDR1 SNHLY and CDR2 FYNNEI. With 10 bases removed from V and 0 bases from J, the gap between germline ends came to 14 bases. The CDR3 has 14 amino acids. CDR3 in amino acids: CATTGLQSTDTQYF. Partial CDR3 DNA: TGTGCCACCACCGGACTCCAGAGCACAGATACG.

With respect to this clone: The read terminates 3 residues ahead of where the CDR3 ends, so the germline J gene completes it. The chain employs TRBV5-1 and TRBJ2-1; the match to TRBD2 covers 11 bases. The V and J ends lost 4 bases and 2 bases, in that order; junction bases with no gene match: 8. This CDR3 has 17 amino acids. Looked up from germline, CDR1 is SGHRS and CDR2 is YFSETQ. The CDR3 reads CASSGGTSGKTYNEQFF. The DNA read from the CDR3 is TGCGCCAGCAGCGGCGGGACTAGCGGTAAAACCTACAATGAG.

About this clone: The CDR3 end falls 3 residues outside the read, so it is completed with the germline J gene. The V and J genes are TRBV2 and TRBJ2-5; no reliable D call. Germline V lookup: CDR1 SNHLY, CDR2 FYNNEI. Trimming took off 2 bases at V and 2 bases at J, with 6 bases between the two ends. This CDR3 comprises 13 residues. The part of the CDR3 DNA that was read is TGTGCCAGCAGTGAACGGCGGCAAGAGACC. It specifies CASSERRQET. The whole CDR3 sequence is CASSERRQETQYF.

About this clone: The observed sequence ends 3 residues before the CDR3 terminus, with the missing tail filled in from the germline J gene. V is TRBV5-1 and J is TRBJ2-3, with D possibly matching TRBD1 (5 bases). The germline V and J ends were trimmed by 0 bases and 4 bases, with 12 bases remaining between them. The germline gives CDR1 SGHRS, CDR2 YFSETQ. CDR3 length: 15 amino acids. The CDR3 bases that were read are TGCGCCAGCAGCTTGGGGGGCGACGTCTCAGATACG. This translates into CASSLGGDVSDT. The whole CDR3 sequence is CASSLGGDVSDTQYF.

As regards this clone: From the germline J gene comes the end of the CDR3, since the read stops 3 residues before it. This chain connects TRBV5-6 to TRBJ2-1; possible D gene TRBD2, 6 bases. There are 14 residues in the CDR3. V lost 9 bases and J 8 bases, leaving 21 bases between the germline ends. CDR1 and CDR2 from the germline V gene are SGHDT and YYEEEE. The CDR3 DNA, read in part, is TGTGCCACCACCTTGTTATCGCGGGAAGATGAG. Protein product: CATTLLSREDE. The whole CDR3 protein reads CATTLLSREDEQFF.

Comments on this clone: The missing CDR3 end, 3 residues past where the read stops, is filled in from the germline J gene. V usage is TRBV20-1 and J usage is TRBJ1-1; maybe TRBD1 (5 bases). The germline CDR1 and CDR2 sequences are DFQATT and SNEGSKA (reference sequence). CDR3 length: 13 amino acids. Incomplete CDR3 DNA: TGCAGTGCCCCGACCCCAGGGATTCAAGAA. Its translation is CSAPTPGIQE. In full, the CDR3 reads CSAPTPGIQEAFF.

A note on this clone: The DNA ends 3 residues before the CDR3 does, and the rest of the CDR3 is filled in from the germline J gene. The chain employs TRBV20-1 and TRBJ2-7, with 11 positions matching TRBD2. V shed 2 bases, J shed 3 bases, and the junction held 6 bases outside the gene matches. The length of the CDR3 is 15 residues. The germline CDR1 and CDR2 sequences are DFQATT and SNEGSKA (reference sequence). The sequenced part of the CDR3 DNA is TGCAGTGCTAGATTAGCGGGAGGGGGGGGCTACGAG. Its translation: CSARLAGGGGYE. The whole CDR3 sequence reads CSARLAGGGGYEQYF.

With regard to this clone: The observed sequence ends 3 residues before the CDR3 terminus, with the missing tail filled in from the germline J gene. This chain connects TRBV30 to TRBJ2-3; 13 positions agree with TRBD2. The CDR3 is made up of 18 amino acids. The V and J ends lost 0 bases and 1 base, in that order; junction bases with no gene match: 7. CDR1 and CDR2 (germline): GTSNPN, SVGIG (reference sequence). CDR3: CAWSVLAGGPGGTDTQYF. CDR3 bases read: TGTGCCTGGAGTGTACTAGCGGGAGGGCCGGGGGGCACAGATACG. Based on the CDR3 plus reference TRBV30 and TRBJ2-3, the full variable domain is SQTIHQWPATLVQPVGSPLSLECTVEGTSNPNLYWYRQAAGRGLQLLFYSVGIGQISSEVPQNLSASRPQDRQFILSSKKLLLSDSGFYLCAWSVLAGGPGGTDTQYFGPGTRLTVL.

For this clone: Sequencing ends 3 residues short of the CDR3 end; the germline J gene provides the rest. This chain connects TRBV19 to TRBJ1-3, with a possible D match to TRBD1 (5 bases). Trimming took 6 bases from V and 1 from J, leaving 7 bases between them. The CDR3 extends over 13 amino acids. CDR1 is LNHDA, CDR2 SQIVND, per germline (reference sequence). CDR3 sequence reads: CASSDSSGNTIYF. The CDR3 bases that were read are TGTGCCAGTAGCGACAGTTCTGGAAACACC. Combining the CDR3 with reference TRBV19 and TRBJ1-3 gives the whole variable domain DGGITQSPKYLFRKEGQNVTLSCEQNLNHDAMYWYRQDPGQGLRLIYYSQIVNDFQKGDIAEGYSVSREKKESFPLTVTSAQKNPTAFYLCASSDSSGNTIYFGEGSWLTVV.

Concerning this clone itself: The CDR3 end lies 3 residues beyond the end of the read and is filled in from the germline J gene. The V call is TRBV18, the J call TRBJ1-3; the match to TRBD1 covers 8 bases. The V and J ends lost 3 bases and 0 bases, in that order; junction bases with no gene match: 7. CDR1 and CDR2 from the germline V gene are KGHSH and LQKENI. CDR3 size: 17 residues. Partial CDR3 DNA: TGTGCCAGCTCACCGGGGACAGGCTCATTCTCTGGAAACACC. It is translated as CASSPGTGSFSGNT. The CDR3 reads in full as CASSPGTGSFSGNTIYF.

As to this clone: The CDR3 is cut off 3 residues early in the read; its end comes from the germline J gene. The chain joins TRBV18 to TRBJ1-2, with TRBD1 matching over 7 bases. The CDR3 is 15 residues long. Trimming removed 2 bases from V and 6 bases from J; junction bases left unmatched: 9. The germline CDR1 and CDR2 sequences are KGHSH and LQKENI. CDR3 bases read: TGTGCCAGCTCACCAAACGACAGGGTTTCTCATGGC. Protein product: CASSPNDRVSHG. The whole CDR3 reads CASSPNDRVSHGYTF.

Of note for this clone: Read data end 3 residues before the CDR3 end; the end is taken from the germline J gene. The rearrangement joins TRBV20-1 to TRBJ2-3; the match to TRBD2 covers 9 bases. V was clipped by 3 bases and J by 4 bases; unmatched bases: 2. The germline V gene encodes CDR1 DFQATT and CDR2 SNEGSKA (reference sequence). This CDR3 is 13 amino acids long. The CDR3 spells CSASSGSADTQYF. The DNA read from the CDR3 is TGCAGTGCTAGTAGCGGGAGCGCAGATACG.

Worth noting for this clone: From the germline J gene comes the end of the CDR3, since the read stops 3 residues before it. The chain uses TRBV20-1 and TRBJ2-7; maybe TRBD2 (5 bases). Looked up from germline, CDR1 is DFQATT and CDR2 is SNEGSKA (reference sequence). V was trimmed by 1 base and J by 1 base, leaving 14 bases between them. The CDR3 is made up of 15 amino acids. CDR3 sequence reads: CSARVSAGGSYEQYF. The part of the CDR3 DNA that was read is TGCAGTGCTAGAGTTTCGGCGGGCGGATCCTACGAG.

On this clone: The read terminates 3 residues before the CDR3 end, so the remaining end is supplied by the germline J gene. The V gene is TRBV7-2, the J gene TRBJ2-3; 12 nucleotides line up with TRBD2. This CDR3 comprises 15 residues. CDR1 SGHTA and CDR2 FQGNSA come from the germline V gene. The V gene end was trimmed by 11 bases and the J gene end by 2 bases; junction bases not matched to a gene: 8. CDR3 DNA (partial): TGTGCCTCACGAGGACTAGCGGGAAACACAGATACG. Translating gives CASRGLAGNTDT. The CDR3 in its entirety is CASRGLAGNTDTQYF.

Comments on this clone: The CDR3 is cut off 3 residues early in the read; its end comes from the germline J gene. The V gene is TRBV7-3, the J gene TRBJ2-1; D is unresolved. CDR1 SGHTA and CDR2 FQGTGA come from the germline V gene. This CDR3 is built from 14 residues. The V gene lost 5 bases and the J gene lost 4 bases, with 12 bases spanning the gap. CDR3 residues: CASSPRGAYNEQFF. The sequenced CDR3 bases are TGTGCCAGCAGCCCCCGCGGAGCTTACAATGAG.

Comment on this clone: The sequenced fragment ends 3 residues before the CDR3 boundary, so the rest is inferred from the germline J gene. The chain is built from TRBV5-1 and TRBJ2-7; weak D call: TRBD2 (6 bases). Deletions cut 1 base from V and 3 bases from J, with 14 bases between. Germline V CDR1 and CDR2: SGHRS, YFSETQ. This CDR3 is built from 15 residues. The CDR3 sequence is CASSLTGDFYYEQYF. The CDR3 DNA, read in part, is TGCGCCAGCAGCTTGACGGGGGATTTTTACTACGAG.

Concerning this clone: The read falls 3 residues short of the CDR3 end, and the missing part is taken from the germline J gene. The genes are TRBV5-1 and TRBJ1-2; TRBD1 matches at 10 bases. This CDR3 is built from 18 residues. CDR1 SGHRS and CDR2 YFSETQ come from the germline V gene. The junction had 12 bases not matched to a gene; V was cut back by 0 bases and J by 4 bases. This CDR3 reads CASSLVREETGGFYGYTF. The sequenced CDR3 bases are TGCGCCAGCAGCTTGGTCCGAGAGGAGACAGGGGGCTTCTATGGC. Based on the CDR3 plus reference TRBV5-1 and TRBJ1-2, the full variable domain is KAGVTQTPRYLIKTRGQQVTLSCSPISGHRSVSWYQQTPGQGLQFLFEYFSETQRNKGNFPGRFSGRQFSNSRSEMNVSTLELGDSALYLCASSLVREETGGFYGYTFGSGTRLTVV.

A word on this clone: Sequencing ends 3 residues short of the CDR3 end; the germline J gene provides the rest. This chain uses TRBV29-1 with TRBJ2-7; TRBD2 is a possible D gene (5 bases). Trimming stripped 4 bases from V and 6 bases from J, with 13 bases between. CDR3 length: 12 amino acids. Looked up from germline, CDR1 is SQVTM and CDR2 is ANQGSEA. The CDR3 loop is CSVGGLLGEQYF. Partial CDR3 DNA: TGCAGCGTTGGCGGGTTGTTGGGCGAG.

Details on this clone: The read is 3 residues too short to cover the CDR3 end, so that end is filled in from the germline J gene. The genes are TRBV7-2 and TRBJ1-4; D uncertain. V lost 5 bases and J lost 4, with 8 bases in between. The CDR3 is made up of 13 amino acids. From germline, CDR1 is SGHTA and CDR2 FQGNSA. CDR3 sequence reads: CASSHRSNEKLFF. The covered CDR3 bases are TGTGCCAGCAGCCACAGAAGTAATGAAAAA.

The covered CDR3 bases are TGCGCCACCACCCGGGACAGCGTCTACAATGAG. Protein sequence: CATTRDSVYNE. The entire CDR3 is CATTRDSVYNEQFF. The genes are TRBV5-1 and TRBJ2-1, with 7 nucleotides matching TRBD1. Read coverage stops 3 residues before the CDR3 terminus; the germline J gene supplies the remainder. This CDR3 contains 14 residues. Looked up from germline, CDR1 is SGHRS and CDR2 is YFSETQ. The V segment lost 9 bases and the J segment 3 bases; nucleotides outside the gene matches: 9.